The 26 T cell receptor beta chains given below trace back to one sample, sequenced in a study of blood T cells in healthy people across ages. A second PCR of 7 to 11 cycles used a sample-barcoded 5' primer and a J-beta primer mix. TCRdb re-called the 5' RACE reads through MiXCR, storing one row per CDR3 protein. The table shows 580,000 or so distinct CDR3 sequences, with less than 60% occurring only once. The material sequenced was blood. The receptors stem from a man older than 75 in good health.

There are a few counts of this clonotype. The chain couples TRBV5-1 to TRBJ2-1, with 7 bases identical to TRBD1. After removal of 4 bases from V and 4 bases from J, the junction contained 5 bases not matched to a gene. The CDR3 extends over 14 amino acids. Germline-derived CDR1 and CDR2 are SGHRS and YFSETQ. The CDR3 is CASSGGQNYNEQFF. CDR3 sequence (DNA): TGCGCCAGCAGCGGGGGACAGAATTACAATGAGCAGTTCTTC.

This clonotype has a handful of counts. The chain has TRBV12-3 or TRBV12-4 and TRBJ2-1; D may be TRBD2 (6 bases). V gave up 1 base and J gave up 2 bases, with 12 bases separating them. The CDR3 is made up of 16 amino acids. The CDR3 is CASSLEVGSPYNEQFF. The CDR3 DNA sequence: TGTGCCAGCAGTTTAGAGGTCGGGAGTCCCTACAATGAGCAGTTCTTC.

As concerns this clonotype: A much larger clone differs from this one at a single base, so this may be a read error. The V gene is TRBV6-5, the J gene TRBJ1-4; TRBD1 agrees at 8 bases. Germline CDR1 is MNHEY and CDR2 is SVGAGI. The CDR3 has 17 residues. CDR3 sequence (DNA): TGTGCCGGCAGTTACTCCGACAGGGGAGCAACTAATGAAAAACTGTTTTTT. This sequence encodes CAGSYSDRGATNEKLFF.

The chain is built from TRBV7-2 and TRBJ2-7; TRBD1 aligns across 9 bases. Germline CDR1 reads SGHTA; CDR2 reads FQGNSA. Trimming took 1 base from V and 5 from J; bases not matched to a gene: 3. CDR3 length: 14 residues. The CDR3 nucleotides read TGTGCCAGCAGCTTAGGGTGGACAGGGGACGAGCAGTACTTC. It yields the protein CASSLGWTGDEQYF.

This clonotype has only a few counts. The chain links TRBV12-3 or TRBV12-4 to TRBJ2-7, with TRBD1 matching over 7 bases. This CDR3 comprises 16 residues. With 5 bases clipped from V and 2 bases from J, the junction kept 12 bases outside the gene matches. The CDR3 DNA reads TGTGCCAGCAGTCCTCCCTTCTCAGGGGGTCCCTACGAGCAGTACTTC. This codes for CASSPPFSGGPYEQYF.

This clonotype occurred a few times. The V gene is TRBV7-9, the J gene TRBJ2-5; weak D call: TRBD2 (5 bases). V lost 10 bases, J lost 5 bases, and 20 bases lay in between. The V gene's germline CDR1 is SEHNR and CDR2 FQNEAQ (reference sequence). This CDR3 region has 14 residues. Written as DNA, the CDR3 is TGTGCCACGACGAGGGCCTCCCTGGGGGAGACCCAGTACTTC. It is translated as CATTRASLGETQYF.

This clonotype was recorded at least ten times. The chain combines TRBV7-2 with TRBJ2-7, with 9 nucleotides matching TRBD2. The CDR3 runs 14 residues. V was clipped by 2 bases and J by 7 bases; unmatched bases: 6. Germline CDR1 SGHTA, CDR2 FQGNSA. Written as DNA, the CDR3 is TGTGCCAGCAGCTTATTCGGGACTAGCACTGAGCAGTACTTC. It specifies CASSLFGTSTEQYF.

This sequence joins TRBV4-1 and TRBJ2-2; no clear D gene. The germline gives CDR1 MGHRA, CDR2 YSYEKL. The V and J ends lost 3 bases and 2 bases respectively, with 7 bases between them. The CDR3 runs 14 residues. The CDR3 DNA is TGCGCCAGCAGCCACGACCCCAACACCGGGGAGCTGTTTTTT. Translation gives CASSHDPNTGELFF.

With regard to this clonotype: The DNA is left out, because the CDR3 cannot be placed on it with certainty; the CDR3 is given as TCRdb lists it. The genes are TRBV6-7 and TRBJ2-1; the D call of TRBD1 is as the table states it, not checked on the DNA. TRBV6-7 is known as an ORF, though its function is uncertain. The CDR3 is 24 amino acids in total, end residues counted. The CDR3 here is CASSFTGVGPYEQYFGAGTHVPFF.

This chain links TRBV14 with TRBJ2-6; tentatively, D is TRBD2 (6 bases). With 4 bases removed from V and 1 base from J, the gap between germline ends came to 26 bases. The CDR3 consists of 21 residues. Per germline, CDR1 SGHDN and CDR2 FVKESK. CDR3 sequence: CASSPTGISRRGSSGANVLTF. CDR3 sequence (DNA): TGTGCCAGCAGCCCAACCGGGATCTCGAGACGGGGGTCTTCTGGGGCCAACGTCCTGACTTTC. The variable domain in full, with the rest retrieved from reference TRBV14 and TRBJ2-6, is EAGVTQFPSHSVIEKGQTVTLRCDPISGHDNLYWYRRVMGKEIKFLLHFVKESKQDESGMPNNRFLAERTGGTYSTLKVQPAELEDSGVYFCASSPTGISRRGSSGANVLTFGAGSRLTVL.

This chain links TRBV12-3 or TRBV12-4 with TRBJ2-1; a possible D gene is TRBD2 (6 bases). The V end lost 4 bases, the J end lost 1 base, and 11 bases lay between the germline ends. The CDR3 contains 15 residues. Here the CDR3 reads CASSSARESYNEQFF. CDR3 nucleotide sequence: TGTGCCAGCAGTTCGGCCCGGGAGTCCTACAATGAGCAGTTCTTC.

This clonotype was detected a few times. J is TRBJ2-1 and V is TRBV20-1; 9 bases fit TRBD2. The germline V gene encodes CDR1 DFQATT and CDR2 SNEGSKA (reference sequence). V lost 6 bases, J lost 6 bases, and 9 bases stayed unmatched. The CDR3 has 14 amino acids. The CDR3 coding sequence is TGCAGTGCCCCCGGGGCGGGAGGGCCCAATGAGCAGTTCTTC. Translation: CSAPGAGGPNEQFF.

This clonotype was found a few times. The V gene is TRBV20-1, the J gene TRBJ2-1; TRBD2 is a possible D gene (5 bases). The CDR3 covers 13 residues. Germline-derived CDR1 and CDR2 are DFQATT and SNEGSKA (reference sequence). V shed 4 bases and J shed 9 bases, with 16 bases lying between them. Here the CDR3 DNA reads TGCAGTGCTACTAGCCCGGCCCCGGCTGAGCAGTTCTTC. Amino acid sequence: CSATSPAPAEQFF.

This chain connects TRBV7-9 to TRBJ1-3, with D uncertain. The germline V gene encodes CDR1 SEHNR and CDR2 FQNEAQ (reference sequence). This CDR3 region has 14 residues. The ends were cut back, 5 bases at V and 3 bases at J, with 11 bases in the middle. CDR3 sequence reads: CASSLDLNGNTIYF. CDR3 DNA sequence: TGTGCCAGCAGCCTGGACTTGAATGGAAACACCATATATTTT.

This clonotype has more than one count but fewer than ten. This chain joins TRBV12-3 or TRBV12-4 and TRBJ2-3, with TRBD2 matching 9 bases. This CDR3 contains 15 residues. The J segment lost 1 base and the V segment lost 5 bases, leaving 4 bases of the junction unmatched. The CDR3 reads CASSPEREGTDTQYF. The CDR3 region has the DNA TGTGCCAGCAGTCCAGAGCGGGAGGGCACAGATACGCAGTATTTT.

Here the CDR3 reads CASKRGQGNEQFF. The CDR3 bases are TGTGCCAGCAAACGAGGACAGGGCAATGAGCAGTTCTTC. The genes are TRBV6-6 and TRBJ2-1; 8 bases map to TRBD1. The CDR3 is 13 amino acids. Germline CDR1 reads MNHNY; CDR2 reads SVGAGI (reference sequence). Trimming at V came to 7 bases and at J to 6 bases, leaving 5 bases not matched to a gene.

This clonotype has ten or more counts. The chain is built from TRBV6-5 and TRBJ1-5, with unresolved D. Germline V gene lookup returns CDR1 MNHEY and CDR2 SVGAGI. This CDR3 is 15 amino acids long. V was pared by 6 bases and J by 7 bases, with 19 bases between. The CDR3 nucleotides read TGTGCCAGCAGCCAGGCCGGGCGATGGGAACAGCCCCAGCATTTT. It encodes CASSQAGRWEQPQHF.

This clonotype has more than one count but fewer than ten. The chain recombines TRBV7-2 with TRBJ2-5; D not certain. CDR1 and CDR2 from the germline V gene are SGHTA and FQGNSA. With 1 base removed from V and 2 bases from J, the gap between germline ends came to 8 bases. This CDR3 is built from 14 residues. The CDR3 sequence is CASSLVNAQETQYF. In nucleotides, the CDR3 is TGTGCCAGCAGCTTAGTAAACGCACAAGAGACCCAGTACTTC.

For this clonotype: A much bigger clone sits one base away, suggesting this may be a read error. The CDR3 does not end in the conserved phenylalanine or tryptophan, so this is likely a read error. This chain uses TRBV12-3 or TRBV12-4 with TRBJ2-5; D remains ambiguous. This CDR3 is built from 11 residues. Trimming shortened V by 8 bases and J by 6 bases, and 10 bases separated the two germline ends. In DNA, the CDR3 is TGTGCCAGCTCTTATTCCAAGACCCAGTACCTC. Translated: CASSYSKTQYL.

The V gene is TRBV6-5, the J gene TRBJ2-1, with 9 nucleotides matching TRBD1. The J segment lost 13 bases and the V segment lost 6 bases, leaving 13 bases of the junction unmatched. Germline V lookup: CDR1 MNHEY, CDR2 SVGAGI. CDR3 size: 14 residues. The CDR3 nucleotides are TGTGCCAGCAGCTTCACAGGGGGCAGGGAGGCCCAGTTCTTC. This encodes CASSFTGGREAQFF.

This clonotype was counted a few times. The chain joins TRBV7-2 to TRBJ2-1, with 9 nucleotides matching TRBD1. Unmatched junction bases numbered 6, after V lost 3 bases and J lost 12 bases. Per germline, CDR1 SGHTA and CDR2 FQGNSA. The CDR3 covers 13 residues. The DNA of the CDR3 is TGTGCCAGCAGCTTTCAACAGGGGGCATGGCAGTTCTTC. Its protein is CASSFQQGAWQFF.

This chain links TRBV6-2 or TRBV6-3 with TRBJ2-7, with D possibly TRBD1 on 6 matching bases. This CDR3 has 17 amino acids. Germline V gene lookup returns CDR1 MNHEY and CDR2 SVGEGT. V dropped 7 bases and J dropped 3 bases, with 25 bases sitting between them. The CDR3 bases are TGTGCCAGCACCCGTGCGCAAGCAGGGGTTTTAATCTACGAGCAGTACTTC. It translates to CASTRAQAGVLIYEQYF.

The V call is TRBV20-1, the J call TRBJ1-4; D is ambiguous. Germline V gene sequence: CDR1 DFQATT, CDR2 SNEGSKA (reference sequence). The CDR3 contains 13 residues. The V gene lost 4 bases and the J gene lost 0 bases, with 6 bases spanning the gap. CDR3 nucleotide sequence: TGCAGTGCTAAACCCACAACTAATGAAAAACTGTTTTTT. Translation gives CSAKPTTNEKLFF.

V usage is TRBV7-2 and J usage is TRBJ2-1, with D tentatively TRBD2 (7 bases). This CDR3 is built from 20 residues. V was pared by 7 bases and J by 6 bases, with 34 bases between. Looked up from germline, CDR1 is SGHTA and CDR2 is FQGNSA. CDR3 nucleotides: TGTGCCAGCACCCCGAGGGGGGGCAGGGGATCAGGATCCCATAGCAATGAGCAGTTCTTC. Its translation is CASTPRGGRGSGSHSNEQFF.

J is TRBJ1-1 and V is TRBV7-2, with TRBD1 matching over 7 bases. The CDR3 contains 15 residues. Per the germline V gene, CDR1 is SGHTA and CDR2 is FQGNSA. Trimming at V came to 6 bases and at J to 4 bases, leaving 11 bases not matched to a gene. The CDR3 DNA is TGTGCCAGCAGGAAAGACAGGGAAGGGGGCACTGAAGCTTTCTTT. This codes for CASRKDREGGTEAFF.

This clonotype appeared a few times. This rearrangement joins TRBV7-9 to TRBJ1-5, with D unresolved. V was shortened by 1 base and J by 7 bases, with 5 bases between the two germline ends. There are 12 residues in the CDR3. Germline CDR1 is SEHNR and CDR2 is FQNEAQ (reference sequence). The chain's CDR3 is CASSLGTQPQHF. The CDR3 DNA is TGTGCCAGCAGCTTAGGGACCCAGCCCCAGCATTTT.